These 27 T cell receptor beta chains share one sample of origin, sequenced in a study of OX40 agonist ivuxolimab in advanced cancers. Data came from immunoSEQ multiplex PCR; TCRdb stores just in-frame clones and leaves some out. The table has 59,000 or so clones, 82% seen once; the top ten hold less than 4.5%. The source was CD4+ or CD8+ T cells sorted from blood, collected in a trial of the OX40 agonist ivuxolimab. The receptors derive from an adult with an advanced solid tumor such as melanoma, head and neck, liver or kidney cancer.

The CDR3 sequence is CASSPSDSGNTIYF. CDR3 DNA sequence: TGTGCCAGTAGTCCGTCCGACTCTGGAAACACCATATATTTT. The chain employs TRBV19 and TRBJ1-3; D unresolved. The CDR3 loop spans 14 amino acids. Trimming removed 5 bases from V and 0 bases from J, with 8 bases in between. Germline lookup yields CDR1 LNHDA and CDR2 SQIVND (reference sequence).

The V and J genes are TRBV27 and TRBJ2-7, with 8 bases matching TRBD1. CDR3 length: 15 amino acids. Germline CDR1 reads MNHEY; CDR2 reads SMNVEV (reference sequence). The J segment lost 2 bases and the V segment lost 5 bases, leaving 8 bases of the junction unmatched. CDR3 sequence reads: CASSPQGQAAYEQYF. The CDR3 nucleotides read TGTGCCAGCAGTCCCCAGGGACAGGCAGCCTACGAGCAGTACTTC.

The chain joins TRBV19 to TRBJ1-5, with 10 bases that match TRBD1. The V gene's germline CDR1 is LNHDA and CDR2 SQIVND (reference sequence). V gave up 6 bases and J gave up 3 bases; unmatched junction bases: 5. This CDR3 contains 15 residues. The CDR3 spells CASRADRGDNQPQHF. The CDR3 region has the DNA TGTGCCAGTAGGGCGGACAGGGGGGACAATCAGCCCCAGCATTTT.

The genes are TRBV5-1 and TRBJ2-1; 10 bases are shared with TRBD2. V was pared by 2 bases and J by 0 bases, with 11 bases of the junction left unmatched. Germline V gives CDR1 SGHRS, CDR2 YFSETQ. The CDR3 runs to 19 residues. Here the CDR3 DNA reads TGCGCCAGCAGCTTACCCTTAAGACTAGCGGGTAGCTCCTACAATGAGCAGTTCTTC. Protein sequence: CASSLPLRLAGSSYNEQFF. Complete variable domain (other parts from reference TRBV5-1 and TRBJ2-1): KAGVTQTPRYLIKTRGQQVTLSCSPISGHRSVSWYQQTPGQGLQFLFEYFSETQRNKGNFPGRFSGRQFSNSRSEMNVSTLELGDSALYLCASSLPLRLAGSSYNEQFFGPGTRLTVL.

This clone was counted only a few times. V gene TRBV20-1 combines with J gene TRBJ1-3, with D perhaps matching TRBD1 (5 bases). CDR1 and CDR2 (germline): DFQATT, SNEGSKA (reference sequence). V was shortened by 6 bases and J by 8 bases, with 8 bases between the two germline ends. The CDR3 consists of 10 residues. CDR3 nucleotide sequence: TGCAGTGCGAGGGGTGACACCATATATTTT. Its translation: CSARGDTIYF.

The rearrangement uses TRBV29-1 and TRBJ1-4; D remains ambiguous. Trimming removed 4 bases at V and 2 bases at J, with 8 bases between. The germline CDR1 and CDR2 sequences are SQVTM and ANQGSEA. This CDR3 is built from 13 residues. The CDR3 sequence: CSVGGRTNEKLFF. CDR3 DNA sequence: TGCAGCGTTGGTGGGCGCACTAATGAAAAACTGTTTTTT. Using reference TRBV29-1 and TRBJ1-4 for the parts outside the CDR3, the full variable domain is SAVISQKPSRDICQRGTSLTIQCQVDSQVTMMFWYRQQPGQSLTLIATANQGSEATYESGFVIDKFPISRPNLTFSTLTVSNMSPEDSSIYLCSVGGRTNEKLFFGSGTQLSVL.

The rearrangement uses TRBV15 and TRBJ2-4; D is undetermined. The CDR3 runs to 16 residues. The V gene lost 2 bases and the J gene lost 0 bases, with 11 bases spanning the gap. CDR1 and CDR2 from the germline V gene are LNHNV and YYDKDF (reference sequence). CDR3 loop: CATSRKEVIAKNIQYF. The CDR3 DNA is TGTGCCACCAGCAGAAAGGAAGTGATAGCCAAAAACATTCAGTACTTC. Full variable domain (remainder filled in from reference TRBV15 and TRBJ2-4): DAMVIQNPRYQVTQFGKPVTLSCSQTLNHNVMYWYQQKSSQAPKLLFHYYDKDFNNEADTPDNFQSRRPNTSFCFLDIRSPGLGDTAMYLCATSRKEVIAKNIQYFGAGTRLSVL.

This chain uses TRBV27 with TRBJ2-7, with 7 bases matching TRBD1. Germline loops: CDR1 MNHEY, CDR2 SMNVEV (reference sequence). This CDR3 is 15 amino acids long. The ends lost 6 bases at V and 2 bases at J; junction bases unmatched: 10. The CDR3 DNA reads as TGTGCCAGCAGGCCCCGGACAGGCTCGACCTACGAGCAGTACTTC. This translates into CASRPRTGSTYEQYF.

The gene calls are TRBV4-3 and TRBJ2-5; D not certain. V shed 8 bases and J shed 2 bases, with 12 bases lying between them. Germline V gene lookup returns CDR1 LGHNA and CDR2 YSLEER. The CDR3 runs to 13 residues. CDR3 sequence (DNA): TGCGCCAGCTCGAGCCGGATACAAGAGACCCAGTACTTC. It translates to CASSSRIQETQYF.

This clone has a handful of counts. The V call is TRBV25-1, the J call TRBJ2-1; TRBD2 agrees at 8 bases. Germline-derived CDR1 and CDR2 are MGHDK and SYGVNS. The V and J ends lost 4 bases and 4 bases, in that order; junction bases with no gene match: 3. This CDR3 region has 14 residues. CDR3 DNA sequence: TGTGCCAGCAGTGCAACGGGAGGGTACAATGAGCAGTTCTTC. It yields the protein CASSATGGYNEQFF.

The chain uses TRBV29-1 and TRBJ1-2, with a tentative D call TRBD1 (5 bases). V lost 5 bases, J lost 6 bases, and 19 bases lay in between. The CDR3 covers 14 residues. CDR1 is SQVTM, CDR2 ANQGSEA, per germline. CDR3 region: CSVPRRGEGNGYTF. In nucleotides, the CDR3 is TGCAGCGTTCCCCGTAGAGGGGAGGGAAATGGCTACACCTTC.

The V gene is TRBV5-6, the J gene TRBJ1-1; D is ambiguous. The germline V gene has CDR1 SGHDT and CDR2 YYEEEE. Trimming shortened V by 0 bases and J by 6 bases, and 15 bases separated the two germline ends. The CDR3 totals 15 residues. The CDR3: CASSLGPKLGAEAFF. CDR3 nucleotide sequence: TGTGCCAGCAGCTTGGGACCGAAATTGGGCGCTGAAGCTTTCTTT.

The chain recombines TRBV7-2 with TRBJ2-1; D is perhaps TRBD2 (6 bases). Looked up from germline, CDR1 is SGHTA and CDR2 is FQGNSA. This CDR3 is 14 amino acids long. V was shortened by 7 bases and J by 4 bases, with 14 bases between the two germline ends. The CDR3 bases are TGTGCCAGCACCCAGAGGACTACGTACAATGAGCAGTTCTTC. Its translation is CASTQRTTYNEQFF. Complete variable domain (other parts from reference TRBV7-2 and TRBJ2-1): GAGVSQSPSNKVTEKGKDVELRCDPISGHTALYWYRQSLGQGLEFLIYFQGNSAPDKSGLPSDRFSAERTGGSVSTLTIQRTQQEDSAVYLCASTQRTTYNEQFFGPGTRLTVL.

The CDR3 here is CASSLSQGREGYTF. The CDR3 nucleotides are TGTGCCAGCAGCTTAAGCCAGGGCCGGGAAGGCTACACCTTC. V is TRBV7-2 and J is TRBJ1-2; possible D gene TRBD1, 5 bases. The V end was cut by 2 bases, the J end by 8 bases, with 15 bases between. Germline V gene lookup returns CDR1 SGHTA and CDR2 FQGNSA. The CDR3 length is 14 residues.

This clone was observed a handful of times. The chain is built from TRBV10-3 and TRBJ2-1, with D possibly matching TRBD2 (6 bases). In germline, CDR1 is ENHRY, CDR2 SYGVKD. There are 13 residues in the CDR3. Trimming shortened V by 2 bases and J by 4 bases, and 6 bases separated the two germline ends. CDR3 protein: CAISEAGYNEQFF. CDR3 bases: TGTGCCATCAGTGAGGCGGGATACAATGAGCAGTTCTTC.

This chain connects TRBV5-5 to TRBJ1-2, with 10 bases aligning to TRBD1. The CDR3 is made up of 16 amino acids. From germline, CDR1 is SGHKS and CDR2 YYEKEE (reference sequence). V lost 6 bases and J lost 1; bases outside the gene matches: 9. As DNA, the CDR3 is TGTGCCAGCACCAGACAGGGGGCCACTCTTAACTATGGCTACACCTTC. This encodes CASTRQGATLNYGYTF.

The chain links TRBV27 to TRBJ1-1, with a tentative D call TRBD1 (5 bases). CDR1 and CDR2 from the germline V gene are MNHEY and SMNVEV (reference sequence). CDR3 length: 13 amino acids. V lost 5 bases and J lost 5, with 12 bases in between. This chain's CDR3 is CASSITGWTEAFF. In nucleotides, the CDR3 is TGTGCCAGCAGTATAACAGGATGGACTGAAGCTTTCTTT.

The chain has TRBV2 and TRBJ2-5; 11 nucleotides align to TRBD1. With V trimmed by 2 bases and J by 5 bases, 7 bases remained unmatched. CDR3 length: 16 residues. Germline CDR1 reads SNHLY; CDR2 reads FYNNEI. The CDR3 nucleotides are TGTGCCAGCAGTGAATCTGGGACAGGGGGAGTGGAGACCCAGTACTTC. This sequence encodes CASSESGTGGVETQYF. Combining the CDR3 with reference TRBV2 and TRBJ2-5 gives the whole variable domain EPEVTQTPSHQVTQMGQEVILRCVPISNHLYFYWYRQILGQKVEFLVSFYNNEISEKSEIFDDQFSVERPDGSNFTLKIRSTKLEDSAMYFCASSESGTGGVETQYFGPGTRLLVL.

The chain is built from TRBV11-2 and TRBJ2-2; D is possibly TRBD2 (6 bases). The CDR3 totals 14 residues. Germline assignment: CDR1 SGHAT and CDR2 FQNNGV. The V and J ends lost 3 bases and 7 bases respectively, with 12 bases between them. CDR3 sequence: CASSFGGADGELFF. In nucleotides, the CDR3 is TGTGCCAGCAGCTTTGGCGGGGCCGACGGGGAGCTGTTTTTT.

This clone has a handful of counts. The chain is built from TRBV2 and TRBJ2-5; the D gene is possibly TRBD1 (6 bases). Germline loops: CDR1 SNHLY, CDR2 FYNNEI. Trimming took off 0 bases at V and 4 bases at J, with 15 bases between the two ends. There are 16 residues in the CDR3. The DNA for the CDR3 is TGTGCCAGCAGTGAAGCGCTTGGGCAGGGGAGAGAGACCCAGTACTTC. Its translation is CASSEALGQGRETQYF.

The rearrangement joins TRBV30 to TRBJ1-5, with 8 bases fitting TRBD1. The V gene's germline CDR1 is GTSNPN and CDR2 SVGIG (reference sequence). The CDR3 loop spans 17 amino acids. The junction had 12 bases not matched to a gene; V was cut back by 5 bases and J by 0 bases. The CDR3 sequence: CAWAQKDRGYSNQPQHF. CDR3 bases: TGTGCCTGGGCCCAAAAAGACAGGGGCTATAGCAATCAGCCCCAGCATTTT.

As DNA, the CDR3 is TGTGCCAGCAGTCGACAGGGGTACACTGAAGCTTTCTTT. Amino acid sequence: CASSRQGYTEAFF. The V call is TRBV28, the J call TRBJ1-1, with TRBD1 matching 8 bases. Losses at the gene ends were 5 bases for V and 3 bases for J; bases not matched to a gene: 2. Germline CDR1 MDHEN, CDR2 SYDVKM. The CDR3 is 13 amino acids.

The chain recombines TRBV28 with TRBJ2-7, with 12 bases that match TRBD2. The CDR3 is 16 residues long. Germline CDR1 reads MDHEN; CDR2 reads SYDVKM. V shed 5 bases, J shed 4 bases, and the junction held 9 bases outside the gene matches. CDR3 amino acids: CASSDLTSGRTYEQYF. CDR3 sequence (DNA): TGTGCCAGCAGTGACCTGACTAGCGGGAGAACTTACGAGCAGTACTTC.

J is TRBJ1-3 and V is TRBV6-6; 8 bases are shared with TRBD1. This CDR3 is 14 amino acids long. The trim removed 6 bases at V and 4 bases at J, leaving 5 bases unmatched. Germline CDR1 MNHNY, CDR2 SVGAGI (reference sequence). The CDR3 DNA follows: TGTGCCAGCAGCCTGGGACAGGAGGGAAACACCATATATTTT. This codes for CASSLGQEGNTIYF.

The J gene is TRBJ2-7, the V gene TRBV7-2, with D possibly matching TRBD1 (6 bases). Germline loops: CDR1 SGHTA, CDR2 FQGNSA. There are 12 residues in the CDR3. The ends were cut back, 5 bases at V and 3 bases at J, with 8 bases in the middle. The DNA for the CDR3 is TGTGCCAGCAGCACACAGGGCTACGAGCAGTACTTC. Translating gives CASSTQGYEQYF.

The chain's CDR3 is CASSSAGHEQYF. Here the CDR3 DNA reads TGTGCCAGCAGCTCCGCGGGCCACGAGCAGTACTTC. The V and J genes are TRBV27 and TRBJ2-7, with D perhaps matching TRBD2 (5 bases). The CDR3 totals 12 residues. V was cut by 6 bases and J by 5 bases, with 11 bases left in between. Germline V gene sequence: CDR1 MNHEY, CDR2 SMNVEV (reference sequence).

A note on this clone: Other DNA sequences in this sample translate to the same CDR3. J is TRBJ1-1 and V is TRBV19; 7 positions agree with TRBD1. The germline gives CDR1 LNHDA, CDR2 SQIVND (reference sequence). J gave up 3 bases and V 3 bases, and 7 bases lay outside the gene matches. CDR3 length: 15 amino acids. In DNA form, the CDR3 reads TGTGCCAGTAGTATCACAGGGGTTAAGGACACTGAAGCTTTCTTT. It is translated as CASSITGVKDTEAFF.